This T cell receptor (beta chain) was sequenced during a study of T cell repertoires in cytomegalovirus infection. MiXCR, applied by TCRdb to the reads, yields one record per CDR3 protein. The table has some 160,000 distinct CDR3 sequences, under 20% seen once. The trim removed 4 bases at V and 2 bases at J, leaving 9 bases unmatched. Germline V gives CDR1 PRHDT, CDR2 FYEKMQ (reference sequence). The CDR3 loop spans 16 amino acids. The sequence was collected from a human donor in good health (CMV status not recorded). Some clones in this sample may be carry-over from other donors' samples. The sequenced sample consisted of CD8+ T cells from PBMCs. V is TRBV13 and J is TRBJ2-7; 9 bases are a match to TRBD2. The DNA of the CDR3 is TGTGCCAGCAGCTCGGTAGCGGGAGTCTCAACCTACGAGCAGTACTTC. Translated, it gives CASSSVAGVSTYEQYF.